The 14 T cell receptor beta chains listed next were all sequenced from one sample in a study of blood T cell repertoires in COVID-19. TCRdb keeps only in-frame clones here, not all; method: immunoSEQ multiplex PCR. The repertoire includes about 160,000 clones, approximately 90% of them detected once, and 5% to 8.5% sits in the top ten. The material sequenced was PBMCs or T cells enriched from blood (not recorded which). These receptors originate from a woman between 45 and 65 years old who had recovered from COVID-19.

The rearrangement uses TRBV7-8 and TRBJ2-7, with 8 bases matching TRBD1. This CDR3 has 17 amino acids. V was pared by 4 bases and J by 1 base, with 12 bases of the junction left unmatched. Germline V gives CDR1 SGHVS, CDR2 FQNEAQ. CDR3 nucleotide sequence: TGTGCCAGCAGCTCTGCTCCCGGGACAGGACTGTCCTACGAGCAGTACTTC. This sequence encodes CASSSAPGTGLSYEQYF.

The J gene is TRBJ2-3, the V gene TRBV9; TRBD2 agrees at 11 bases. Germline V CDR1 and CDR2: SGDLS, YYNGEE. V lost 2 bases, J lost 6 bases, and 5 bases stayed unmatched. The CDR3 has 15 residues. The CDR3 DNA follows: TGTGCCAGCAGCGTTAGCGGGGGGGGTTTGGATACGCAGTATTTT. This encodes CASSVSGGGLDTQYF.

The V call is TRBV3-1 (or the pseudogene TRBV3-2), the J call TRBJ2-4; 7 bases are a match to TRBD1. J gave up 0 bases and V 4 bases, and 3 bases lay outside the gene matches. Germline values: CDR1 LGHDT, CDR2 YNNKEL (reference sequence). The CDR3 totals 15 residues. The CDR3: CASSPGQQAKNIQYF. CDR3 sequence (DNA): TGTGCCAGCAGCCCGGGACAGCAAGCCAAAAACATTCAGTACTTC.

J is TRBJ2-1 and V is TRBV5-1, with D maybe TRBD2 (7 bases). Trimming took off 5 bases at V and 2 bases at J, with 32 bases between the two ends. CDR1 is SGHRS, CDR2 YFSETQ, per germline. The CDR3 length is 21 residues. CDR3 loop: CASRLGGGSGRSYGAYNEQFF. Here the CDR3 DNA reads TGCGCCAGCAGATTAGGAGGGGGTAGCGGGCGATCCTACGGGGCCTACAATGAGCAGTTCTTC.

This sequence joins TRBV9 and TRBJ1-2; 9 bases align to TRBD1. This CDR3 region has 13 residues. Germline CDR1 SGDLS, CDR2 YYNGEE. Losses at the gene ends were 1 base for V and 8 bases for J; bases not matched to a gene: 3. CDR3 protein: CASSVNRGQGYTF. In nucleotides, the CDR3 is TGTGCCAGCAGCGTAAACAGGGGGCAGGGCTACACCTTC.

The genes are TRBV6-5 and TRBJ2-7; 8 positions agree with TRBD1. This CDR3 is 13 amino acids long. Germline CDR1 is MNHEY and CDR2 is SVGAGI. J lost 6 bases, V lost 5 bases, and 6 bases had no gene match. The DNA for the CDR3 is TGTGCCAGCAGTCCGACAGGGGCAAGCGAGCAGTACTTC. It is translated as CASSPTGASEQYF.

This clone has only a few counts. This sequence joins TRBV3-1 (or the pseudogene TRBV3-2) and TRBJ2-7, with D unresolved. Looked up from germline, CDR1 is LGHDT and CDR2 is YNNKEL (reference sequence). This CDR3 contains 14 residues. The V gene lost 3 bases and the J gene lost 0 bases, with 9 bases spanning the gap. The chain's CDR3 is CASSQAASSYEQYF. In nucleotides, the CDR3 is TGTGCCAGCAGCCAGGCCGCTAGCTCCTACGAGCAGTACTTC.

J is TRBJ1-5 and V is TRBV18, with a tentative D call TRBD1 (5 bases). This CDR3 spans 15 amino acids. Germline CDR1 KGHSH, CDR2 LQKENI. V shed 3 bases and J shed 0 bases, with 9 bases lying between them. The DNA of the CDR3 is TGTGCCAGCTCACCGAGACAGTTTAGCAATCAGCCCCAGCATTTT. It encodes CASSPRQFSNQPQHF.

The rearrangement joins TRBV5-1 to TRBJ2-6, with D possibly matching TRBD1 (6 bases). Trimming pared 0 bases from V and 0 bases from J, leaving 16 bases between. CDR1 and CDR2 from the germline V gene are SGHRS and YFSETQ. This CDR3 contains 19 residues. The CDR3 sequence is CASSLGPRGKSSGANVLTF. The CDR3 nucleotides read TGCGCCAGCAGCTTGGGACCCAGGGGTAAGAGCTCTGGGGCCAACGTCCTGACTTTC.

The chain employs TRBV19 and TRBJ2-6; D perhaps matches TRBD2 (7 bases). This CDR3 contains 17 residues. Between the trimmed V and J ends, which lost 11 bases and 4 bases, there was a span of 24 bases. Germline V gene lookup returns CDR1 LNHDA and CDR2 SQIVND (reference sequence). The CDR3 DNA reads TGTGCCCGGATGACACGGGGGGCTTCTTGCGGGGCCAACGTCCTGACTTTC. Translating gives CARMTRGASCGANVLTF.

The chain links TRBV29-1 to TRBJ2-7, with TRBD1 matching over 9 bases. The CDR3 length is 13 residues. Germline CDR1 reads SQVTM; CDR2 reads ANQGSEA. The trim removed 7 bases at V and 7 bases at J, leaving 11 bases unmatched. The CDR3 DNA reads as TGCAGCGCCCAGGGGGGACAGGGCTTTGAGCAGTACTTC. It is translated as CSAQGGQGFEQYF.

The J gene is TRBJ2-3, the V gene TRBV5-1; 7 nucleotides match TRBD1. The CDR3 length is 14 residues. Germline V lookup: CDR1 SGHRS, CDR2 YFSETQ. V trimming: 7 bases; J trimming: 3 bases; junction bases outside the gene matches: 8. CDR3 protein: CASAATGKTDTQYF. DNA of the CDR3: TGCGCCAGCGCGGCGACAGGGAAGACAGATACGCAGTATTTT.

This chain uses TRBV7-2 with TRBJ1-1; possible D gene TRBD1, 5 bases. From germline, CDR1 is SGHTA and CDR2 FQGNSA. CDR3 length equals 14 residues. V was clipped by 0 bases and J by 1 base, with 6 bases between them. The CDR3 loop is CASSLADRNTEAFF. DNA for the CDR3: TGTGCCAGCAGCTTAGCTGACAGGAACACTGAAGCTTTCTTT. The full variable domain, in which reference TRBV7-2 and TRBJ1-1 provide the parts outside the CDR3, is GAGVSQSPSNKVTEKGKDVELRCDPISGHTALYWYRQSLGQGLEFLIYFQGNSAPDKSGLPSDRFSAERTGGSVSTLTIQRTQQEDSAVYLCASSLADRNTEAFFGQGTRLTVV.

This clone was found a few times. The chain joins TRBV7-2 to TRBJ2-7; 8 bases line up with TRBD1. Germline trimming cut 0 bases from V and 4 bases from J; bases unmatched to any gene: 8. This CDR3 has 16 residues. CDR1 is SGHTA, CDR2 FQGNSA, per germline. The CDR3 loop reads CASSLARQGNLYEQYF. The CDR3 coding sequence is TGTGCCAGCAGCTTAGCCCGACAGGGGAATTTGTACGAGCAGTACTTC.